Listed here is a single TCR beta chain. V gave up 1 base and J gave up 7 bases, with 5 bases separating them. CDR1 KGHSY and CDR2 FQNENV come from the germline V gene. There are 11 residues in the CDR3. Some clones are missing from TCRdb's copy, which holds only in-frame ones; the method was immunoSEQ multiplex PCR. Among tens of thousands of clones listed, 91% were seen once. The entry originates in a study of T cell changes during pregnancy in multiple sclerosis. This receptor was obtained from a female donor in good health, enrolled as a control in a pregnancy study. The source material was peripheral blood, sampled after pregnancy. V gene TRBV16 combines with J gene TRBJ2-7; the D is unclear. CDR3: CASSQWREQYF. DNA for the CDR3: TGTGCCAGCAGCCAATGGCGGGAGCAGTACTTC.